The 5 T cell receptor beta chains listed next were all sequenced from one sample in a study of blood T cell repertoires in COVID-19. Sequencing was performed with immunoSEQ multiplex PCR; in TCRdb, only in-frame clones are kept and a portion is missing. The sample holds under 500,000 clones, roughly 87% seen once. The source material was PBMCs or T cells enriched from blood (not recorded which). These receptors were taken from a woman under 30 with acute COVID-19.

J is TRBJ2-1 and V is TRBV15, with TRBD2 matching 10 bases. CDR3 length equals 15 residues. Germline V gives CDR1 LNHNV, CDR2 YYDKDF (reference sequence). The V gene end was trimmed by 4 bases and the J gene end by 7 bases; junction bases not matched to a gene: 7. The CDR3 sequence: CATSKAGGPENEQFF. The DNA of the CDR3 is TGTGCCACCAGCAAAGCGGGAGGGCCGGAAAATGAGCAGTTCTTC.

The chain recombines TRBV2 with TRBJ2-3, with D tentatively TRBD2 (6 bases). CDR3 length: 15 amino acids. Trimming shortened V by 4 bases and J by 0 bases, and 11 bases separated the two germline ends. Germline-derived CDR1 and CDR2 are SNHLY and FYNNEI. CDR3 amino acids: CASSVGGASTDTQYF. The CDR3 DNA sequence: TGTGCCAGCAGTGTGGGCGGGGCGAGCACAGATACGCAGTATTTT.

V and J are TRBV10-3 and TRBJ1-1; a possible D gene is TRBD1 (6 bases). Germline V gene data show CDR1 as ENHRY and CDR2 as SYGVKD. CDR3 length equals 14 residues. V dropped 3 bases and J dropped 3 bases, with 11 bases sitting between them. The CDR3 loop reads CAISEQGLDTEAFF. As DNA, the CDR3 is TGTGCCATCAGTGAACAGGGCCTAGACACTGAAGCTTTCTTT.

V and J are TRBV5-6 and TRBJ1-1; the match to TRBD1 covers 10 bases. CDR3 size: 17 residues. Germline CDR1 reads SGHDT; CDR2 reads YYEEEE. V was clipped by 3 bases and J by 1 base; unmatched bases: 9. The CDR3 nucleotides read TGTGCCAGCAGCTACTTCCGGGACAGGGGCCAGAACACTGAAGCTTTCTTT. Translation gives CASSYFRDRGQNTEAFF.

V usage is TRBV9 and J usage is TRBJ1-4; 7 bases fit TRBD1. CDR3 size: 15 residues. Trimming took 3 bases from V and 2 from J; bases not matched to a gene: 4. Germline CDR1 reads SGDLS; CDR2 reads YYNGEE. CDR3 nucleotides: TGTGCCAGCAGCGCGGAGGGACAGACTAATGAAAAACTGTTTTTT. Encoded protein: CASSAEGQTNEKLFF.